The clone carrying this TCR beta chain is a singleton in its sample. Its antigen is as yet unknown. This sample was taken from a study of shared clonotypes between healthy human individuals. For each subset, genomic DNA was distributed in equal portions over several immunoSEQ plates. The assay was immunoSEQ multiplex PCR, and TCRdb's table has in-frame clones only and misses some. The sample has under 2.5 million clones; under 95% are singletons. Study results and caveats: Larger richness was generally estimated for naive than memory subsets. The represented genetic and exposure-history diversity was limited by the small number of donors. Clonotype sharing across four donors was observed for about 5.2% of naive CD4 clonotypes.

This CDR3 is 15 amino acids long. Trimming cost V 8 bases and J 0 bases, with 15 bases left between them. In germline, CDR1 is LNHDA, CDR2 SQIVND (reference sequence). The source material was naive CD4+ T cells from PBMCs. Subset meaning: CD45RA+ positively selected. V usage is TRBV19 and J usage is TRBJ2-3; D ambiguous. The TCR comes from a man between 18 and 35 years old in good health. Some clones in this sample may be carry-over from other donors' samples. CDR3 protein: CASGTTLPSTDTQYF. In nucleotides, the CDR3 is TGTGCCAGTGGCACAACGCTCCCGAGCACAGATACGCAGTATTTT.